Reported below is one T cell receptor beta chain. Its specificity is unknown. This sample is drawn from a study of cytomegalovirus exposure and HLA in healthy donors. General observations from the study: Segments of the TCR beta V type were, in most cases, productive about 87% or about 30% of the time in an earlier analysis. Most subjects' HLA-A and HLA-B alleles were reportedly predicted from TCR beta sequences. Sequencing likely caused a cluster of highly shared sequence variants. Common viral pathogens (according to a later analysis) appeared linked to several of the most significant clusters.

CDR3 size: 12 residues. Germline V gene data show CDR1 as SGDLS and CDR2 as YYNGEE. The ends were cut back, 3 bases at V and 8 bases at J, with 8 bases in the middle. The PCR made use of 60 Vbeta and 13 Jbeta primers. Libraries were prepared by immunoSEQ multiplex PCR; TCRdb keeps only in-frame clonotypes and omits some of them. The top ten clones hold 0.2% to 0.25% of a sample with around 200,000 clones, roughly 80% of them seen once. The sample taken for sequencing was PBMCs. This receptor was obtained from a girl aged 2-10 years in good health and CMV-seronegative. This chain links TRBV9 with TRBJ2-2; D is undetermined. The CDR3 region has the DNA TGTGCCAGCAGCGGTCCTTCTGGGGAGCTGTTTTTT. This codes for CASSGPSGELFF.